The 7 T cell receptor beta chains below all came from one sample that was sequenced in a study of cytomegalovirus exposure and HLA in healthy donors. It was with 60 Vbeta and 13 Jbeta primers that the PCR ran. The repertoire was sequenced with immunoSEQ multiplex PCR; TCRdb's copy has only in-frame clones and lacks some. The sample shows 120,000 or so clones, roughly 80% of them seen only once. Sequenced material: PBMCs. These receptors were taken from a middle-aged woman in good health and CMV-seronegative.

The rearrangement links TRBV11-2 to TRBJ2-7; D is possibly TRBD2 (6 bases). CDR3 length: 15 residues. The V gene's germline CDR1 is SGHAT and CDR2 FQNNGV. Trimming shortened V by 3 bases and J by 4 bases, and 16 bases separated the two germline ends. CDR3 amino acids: CASSFRDGRGYEQYF. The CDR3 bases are TGTGCCAGCAGCTTCCGTGACGGGAGAGGATACGAGCAGTACTTC. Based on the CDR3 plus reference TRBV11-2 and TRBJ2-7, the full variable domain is EAGVAQSPRYKIIEKRQSVAFWCNPISGHATLYWYQQILGQGPKLLIQFQNNGVVDDSQLPKDRFSAERLKGVDSTLKIQPAKLEDSAVYLCASSFRDGRGYEQYFGPGTRLTVT.

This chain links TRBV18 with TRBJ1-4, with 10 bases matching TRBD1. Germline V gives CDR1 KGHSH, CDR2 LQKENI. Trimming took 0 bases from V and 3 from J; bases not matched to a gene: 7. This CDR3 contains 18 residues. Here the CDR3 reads CASSPPPGQGTSNEKLFF. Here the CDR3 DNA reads TGTGCCAGCTCACCACCCCCGGGACAGGGGACCTCTAATGAAAAACTGTTTTTT.

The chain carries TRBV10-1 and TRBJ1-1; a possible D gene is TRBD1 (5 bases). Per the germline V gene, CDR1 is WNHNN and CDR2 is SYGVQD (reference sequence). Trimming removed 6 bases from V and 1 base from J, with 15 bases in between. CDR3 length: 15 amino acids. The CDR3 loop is CASSAGGSPNTEAFF. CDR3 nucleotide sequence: TGCGCCAGCAGCGCGGGGGGGAGTCCGAACACTGAAGCTTTCTTT.

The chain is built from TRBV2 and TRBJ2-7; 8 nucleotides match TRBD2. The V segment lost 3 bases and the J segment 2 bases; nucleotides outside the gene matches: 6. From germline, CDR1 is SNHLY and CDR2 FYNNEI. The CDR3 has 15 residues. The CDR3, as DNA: TGTGCCAGCAGTGAGAGGCTAGCGGGCCCCTACGAGCAGTACTTC. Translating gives CASSERLAGPYEQYF.

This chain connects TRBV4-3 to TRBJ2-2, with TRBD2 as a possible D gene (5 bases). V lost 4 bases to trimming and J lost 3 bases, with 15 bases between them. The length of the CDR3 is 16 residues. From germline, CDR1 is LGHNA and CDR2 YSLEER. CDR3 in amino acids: CASSPSRLADTGELFF. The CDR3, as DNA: TGCGCCAGCAGCCCCAGTAGGCTAGCAGACACCGGGGAGCTGTTTTTT.

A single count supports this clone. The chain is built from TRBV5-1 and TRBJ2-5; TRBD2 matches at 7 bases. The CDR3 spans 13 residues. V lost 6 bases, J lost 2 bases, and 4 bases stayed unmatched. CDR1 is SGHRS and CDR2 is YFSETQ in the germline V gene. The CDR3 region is CASTPGGQETQYF. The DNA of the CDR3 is TGCGCCAGCACCCCGGGGGGACAAGAGACCCAGTACTTC.

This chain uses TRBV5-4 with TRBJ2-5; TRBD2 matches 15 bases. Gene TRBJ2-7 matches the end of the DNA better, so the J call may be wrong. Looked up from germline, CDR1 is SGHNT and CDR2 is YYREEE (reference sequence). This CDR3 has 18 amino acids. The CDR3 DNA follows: TGTGCCAGCAGCTCTCCCGGGACTAGCGGGAGGAACTACTACGAGCAGTACTTC. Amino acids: CASSSPGTSGRNYYEQYF.